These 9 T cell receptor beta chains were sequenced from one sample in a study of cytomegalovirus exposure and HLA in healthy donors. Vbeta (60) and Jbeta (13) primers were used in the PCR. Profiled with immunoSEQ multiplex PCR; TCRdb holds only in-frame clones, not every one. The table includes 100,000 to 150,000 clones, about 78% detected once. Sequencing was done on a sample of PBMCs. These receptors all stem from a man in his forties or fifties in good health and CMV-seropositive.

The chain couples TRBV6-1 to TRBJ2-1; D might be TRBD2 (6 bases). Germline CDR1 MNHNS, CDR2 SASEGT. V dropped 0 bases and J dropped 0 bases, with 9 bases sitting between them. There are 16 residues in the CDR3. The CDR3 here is CASSEAWRGSYNEQFF. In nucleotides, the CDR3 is TGTGCCAGCAGTGAAGCGTGGCGGGGCTCCTACAATGAGCAGTTCTTC.

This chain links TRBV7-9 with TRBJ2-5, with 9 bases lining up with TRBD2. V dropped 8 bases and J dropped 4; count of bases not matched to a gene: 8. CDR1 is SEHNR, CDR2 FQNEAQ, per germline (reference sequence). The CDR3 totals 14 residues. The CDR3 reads CASLGAGGLETQYF. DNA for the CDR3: TGTGCCAGCCTTGGAGCGGGGGGTTTAGAGACCCAGTACTTC.

In nucleotides, the CDR3 is TGTGCCAGCAGTTTATCCCCGGGACAGAAGGCCTACGAGCAGTACTTC. Its translation: CASSLSPGQKAYEQYF. This chain joins TRBV27 and TRBJ2-7, with 7 bases that match TRBD1. Germline CDR1 and CDR2: MNHEY and SMNVEV (reference sequence). V was pared by 0 bases and J by 2 bases, with 7 bases of the junction left unmatched. This CDR3 has 16 residues.

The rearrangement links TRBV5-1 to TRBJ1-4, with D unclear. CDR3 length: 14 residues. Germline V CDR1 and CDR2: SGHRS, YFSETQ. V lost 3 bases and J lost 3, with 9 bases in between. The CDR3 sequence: CASSSQRPNEKLFF. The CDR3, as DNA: TGCGCCAGCAGCTCCCAGCGGCCTAATGAAAAACTGTTTTTT. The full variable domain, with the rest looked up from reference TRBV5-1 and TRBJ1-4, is KAGVTQTPRYLIKTRGQQVTLSCSPISGHRSVSWYQQTPGQGLQFLFEYFSETQRNKGNFPGRFSGRQFSNSRSEMNVSTLELGDSALYLCASSSQRPNEKLFFGSGTQLSVL.

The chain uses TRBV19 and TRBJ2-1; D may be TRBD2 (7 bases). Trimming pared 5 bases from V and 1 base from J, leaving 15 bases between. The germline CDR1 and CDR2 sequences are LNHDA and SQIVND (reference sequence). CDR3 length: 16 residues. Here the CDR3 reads CASSEISGTSYNEQFF. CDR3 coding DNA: TGTGCCAGTAGTGAGATCAGCGGGACATCCTACAATGAGCAGTTCTTC.

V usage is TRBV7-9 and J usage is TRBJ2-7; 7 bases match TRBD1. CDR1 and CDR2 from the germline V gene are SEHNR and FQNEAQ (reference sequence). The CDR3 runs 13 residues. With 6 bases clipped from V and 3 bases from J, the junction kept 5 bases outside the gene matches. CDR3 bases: TGTGCCAGCAGAAATACAGGGGACTACGAGCAGTACTTC. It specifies CASRNTGDYEQYF.

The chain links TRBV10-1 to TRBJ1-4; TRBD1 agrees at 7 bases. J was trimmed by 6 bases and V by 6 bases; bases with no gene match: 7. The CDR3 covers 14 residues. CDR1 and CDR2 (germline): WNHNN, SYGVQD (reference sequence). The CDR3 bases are TGCGCCAGCAGCCCCGGGACAGACTATGAAAAACTGTTTTTT. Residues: CASSPGTDYEKLFF.

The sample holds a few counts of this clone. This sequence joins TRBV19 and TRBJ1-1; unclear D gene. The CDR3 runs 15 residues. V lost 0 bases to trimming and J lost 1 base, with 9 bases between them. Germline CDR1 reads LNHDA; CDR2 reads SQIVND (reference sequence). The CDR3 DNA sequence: TGTGCCAGTAGTATAGAGCTCACTCGGAACACTGAAGCTTTCTTT. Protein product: CASSIELTRNTEAFF.

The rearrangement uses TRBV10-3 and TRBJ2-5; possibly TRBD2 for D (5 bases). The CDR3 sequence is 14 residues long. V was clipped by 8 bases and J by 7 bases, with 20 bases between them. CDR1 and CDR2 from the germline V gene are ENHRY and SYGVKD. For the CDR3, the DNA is TGTGCCATCGCACCGGAGGTAGGGTCAAGGACCCAGTACTTC. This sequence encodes CAIAPEVGSRTQYF.